The next 17 T cell receptor beta chains were all read from a single sample in a study of cytomegalovirus exposure and HLA in healthy donors. Sequencing used immunoSEQ multiplex PCR; TCRdb keeps in-frame clones, though not all of them. Of under 250,000 clones in the sample, around 90% were seen once. The sample consisted of PBMCs. The receptors derive from a woman younger than 35 in good health and CMV-seropositive.

The rearrangement links TRBV6-5 to TRBJ2-7; 10 bases are shared with TRBD1. Germline V gene lookup returns CDR1 MNHEY and CDR2 SVGAGI. V was pared by 2 bases and J by 2 bases, with 3 bases of the junction left unmatched. CDR3 length equals 15 residues. The CDR3 DNA follows: TGTGCCAGCAGTTACACGGGACAGGGGACCTACGAGCAGTACTTC. As protein: CASSYTGQGTYEQYF.

The rearrangement joins TRBV25-1 to TRBJ2-5; maybe TRBD2 (5 bases). V lost 10 bases and J 5 bases, leaving 14 bases between the germline ends. From germline, CDR1 is MGHDK and CDR2 SYGVNS. The CDR3 contains 12 residues. CDR3 amino acids: CATGLGVETQYF. The DNA for the CDR3 is TGTGCCACCGGTCTCGGGGTGGAGACCCAGTACTTC.

The chain recombines TRBV29-1 with TRBJ2-5; TRBD1 aligns across 8 bases. This CDR3 spans 13 amino acids. Germline loops: CDR1 SQVTM, CDR2 ANQGSEA. V lost 6 bases to trimming and J lost 5 bases; unmatched junction nucleotides: 8. The CDR3 DNA reads as TGCAGCGTCGACAGGGGCCTGAGGGAGACCCAGTACTTC. Protein sequence: CSVDRGLRETQYF.

The chain couples TRBV19 to TRBJ1-2, with D tentatively TRBD1 (5 bases). This CDR3 has 13 residues. V lost 5 bases and J lost 8, with 15 bases in between. The germline V gene encodes CDR1 LNHDA and CDR2 SQIVND (reference sequence). Here the CDR3 DNA reads TGTGCCAGTAGTCTCGCAGGGAGGGACGGCTACACCTTC. Translating gives CASSLAGRDGYTF.

This clone appeared a few times. The V gene is TRBV28, the J gene TRBJ1-5; D is ambiguous. CDR3 size: 12 residues. Trimming pared 10 bases from V and 3 bases from J, leaving 10 bases between. CDR1 is MDHEN and CDR2 is SYDVKM in the germline V gene. The CDR3 coding sequence is TGTGCCACCGACACCAACAATCAGCCCCAGCATTTT. As protein: CATDTNNQPQHF.

The chain uses TRBV27 and TRBJ2-2, with TRBD2 matching 12 bases. Germline V gene lookup returns CDR1 MNHEY and CDR2 SMNVEV (reference sequence). J gave up 1 base and V 5 bases, and 5 bases lay outside the gene matches. The CDR3 has 17 residues. CDR3 DNA sequence: TGTGCCAGCAGTGCCTCACTAGCGGGAGGGAACACCGGGGAGCTGTTTTTT. Translated: CASSASLAGGNTGELFF.

The rearrangement joins TRBV2 to TRBJ2-7; 8 bases align to TRBD1. Germline assignment: CDR1 SNHLY and CDR2 FYNNEI. This CDR3 contains 16 residues. V shed 7 bases, J shed 0 bases, and the junction held 11 bases outside the gene matches. For the CDR3, the DNA is TGTGCCAGCATATATCAGAGGACAGGGAGCTCCTACGAGCAGTACTTC. It yields the protein CASIYQRTGSSYEQYF.

The gene calls are TRBV9 and TRBJ2-2; D not certain. The germline gives CDR1 SGDLS, CDR2 YYNGEE. Trimming cost V 4 bases and J 8 bases, with 9 bases left between them. This CDR3 has 12 amino acids. CDR3 sequence reads: CASSPPVGELFF. DNA of the CDR3: TGTGCCAGCAGCCCCCCCGTAGGGGAGCTGTTTTTT.

The V call is TRBV5-6, the J call TRBJ2-5; TRBD1 matches at 10 bases. Germline CDR1 and CDR2: SGHDT and YYEEEE. V gave up 4 bases and J gave up 3 bases; unmatched junction bases: 15. The length of the CDR3 is 18 residues. The CDR3 coding sequence is TGTGCCAGCAGCGCTGACAGGGGGCGGGTTGTGTCTAAAGAGACCCAGTACTTC. It encodes CASSADRGRVVSKETQYF.

This sequence joins TRBV28 and TRBJ2-7; the D is unclear. The germline CDR1 and CDR2 sequences are MDHEN and SYDVKM. The ends were cut back, 5 bases at V and 3 bases at J, with 14 bases in the middle. This CDR3 has 14 residues. CDR3 protein: CASSPPWSSYEQYF. The CDR3 bases are TGTGCCAGCAGTCCCCCGTGGTCTAGCTACGAGCAGTACTTC.

The chain is built from TRBV19 and TRBJ2-1, with 10 bases matching TRBD2. Germline values: CDR1 LNHDA, CDR2 SQIVND (reference sequence). V dropped 4 bases and J dropped 8; count of bases not matched to a gene: 8. The length of the CDR3 is 15 residues. This chain's CDR3 is CASSKVRAGGDEQFF. The CDR3 DNA reads as TGTGCCAGTAGTAAAGTCCGAGCGGGAGGGGATGAGCAGTTCTTC.

The chain joins TRBV27 to TRBJ2-7, with 8 bases fitting TRBD2. J was trimmed by 3 bases and V by 5 bases; bases with no gene match: 9. The germline V gene has CDR1 MNHEY and CDR2 SMNVEV (reference sequence). This CDR3 comprises 15 residues. This CDR3 is CASSPRASGYYEQYF. The CDR3 nucleotides read TGTGCCAGCAGTCCCCGGGCTAGCGGGTACTACGAGCAGTACTTC.

This chain uses TRBV6-5 with TRBJ2-4, with unresolved D. The germline V gene has CDR1 MNHEY and CDR2 SVGAGI. Trimming took off 6 bases at V and 0 bases at J, with 9 bases between the two ends. The CDR3 consists of 14 residues. The CDR3 protein is CASSWALAKNIQYF. In nucleotides, the CDR3 is TGTGCCAGCAGCTGGGCCTTAGCCAAAAACATTCAGTACTTC.

The chain recombines TRBV6-4 with TRBJ2-2; TRBD1 might be the D (5 bases). V dropped 0 bases and J dropped 4 bases, with 15 bases sitting between them. The germline V gene encodes CDR1 MRHNA and CDR2 SNTAGT. The CDR3 has 17 residues. As DNA, the CDR3 is TGTGCCAGCAGTGACTCCTCGTTGCAGGGCCTCACCGGGGAGCTGTTTTTT. This codes for CASSDSSLQGLTGELFF.

CDR3 loop: CASSRNRVGPNEKLFF. Here the CDR3 DNA reads TGTGCCAGCTCACGAAACAGGGTGGGACCTAATGAAAAACTGTTTTTT. The V call is TRBV18, the J call TRBJ1-4; D possibly corresponds to TRBD1 (6 bases). The germline V gene encodes CDR1 KGHSH and CDR2 LQKENI. The CDR3 is 16 amino acids. V dropped 4 bases and J dropped 3 bases, with 15 bases sitting between them.

The rearrangement links TRBV13 to TRBJ2-7; 9 bases are a match to TRBD1. Germline trimming cut 2 bases from V and 2 bases from J; bases unmatched to any gene: 4. The CDR3 has 15 residues. Germline lookup yields CDR1 PRHDT and CDR2 FYEKMQ (reference sequence). The CDR3 reads CASSLPGQGPYEQYF. In DNA form, the CDR3 reads TGTGCCAGCAGCTTACCCGGACAGGGGCCCTACGAGCAGTACTTC.

This clone has a single count. The CDR3 coding sequence is TGCGCCAGCAGCCCGACAGAATACGGTGGCTATGGCTACACCTTC. Translation gives CASSPTEYGGYGYTF. The rearrangement links TRBV4-1 to TRBJ1-2, with D perhaps TRBD1 (5 bases). Trimming shortened V by 4 bases and J by 4 bases, and 16 bases separated the two germline ends. This CDR3 has 15 amino acids. CDR1 is MGHRA and CDR2 is YSYEKL in the germline V gene.